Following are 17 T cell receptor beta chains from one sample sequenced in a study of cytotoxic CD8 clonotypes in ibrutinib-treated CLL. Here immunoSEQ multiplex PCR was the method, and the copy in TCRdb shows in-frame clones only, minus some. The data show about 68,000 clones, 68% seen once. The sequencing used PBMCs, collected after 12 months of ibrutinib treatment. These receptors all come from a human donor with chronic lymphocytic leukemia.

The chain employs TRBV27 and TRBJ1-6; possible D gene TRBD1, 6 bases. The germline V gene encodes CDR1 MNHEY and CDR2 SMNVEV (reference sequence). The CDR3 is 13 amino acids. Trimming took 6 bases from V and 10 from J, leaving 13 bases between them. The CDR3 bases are TGTGCCAGCAGAGTTCAGGGGCCCTCACCCCTCCACTTT. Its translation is CASRVQGPSPLHF.

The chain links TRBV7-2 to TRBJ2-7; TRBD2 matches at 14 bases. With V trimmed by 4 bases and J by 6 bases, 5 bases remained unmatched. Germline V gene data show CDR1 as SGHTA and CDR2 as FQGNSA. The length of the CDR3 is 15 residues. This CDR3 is CASSWTSGGIGEQYF. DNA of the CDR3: TGTGCCAGCAGCTGGACTAGCGGGGGGATCGGCGAGCAGTACTTC.

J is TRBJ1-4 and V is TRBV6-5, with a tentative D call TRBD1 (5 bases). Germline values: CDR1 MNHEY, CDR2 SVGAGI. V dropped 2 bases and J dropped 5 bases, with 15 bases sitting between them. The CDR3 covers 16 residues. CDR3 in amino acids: CASSYVLTRDNEKLFF. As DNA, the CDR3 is TGTGCCAGCAGTTACGTCCTTACTCGGGACAATGAAAAACTGTTTTTT.

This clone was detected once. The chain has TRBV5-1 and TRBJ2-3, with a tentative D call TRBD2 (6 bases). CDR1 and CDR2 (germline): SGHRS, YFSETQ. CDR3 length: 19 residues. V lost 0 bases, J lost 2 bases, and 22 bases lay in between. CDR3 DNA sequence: TGCGCCAGCAGCTTGGGGTTCGGATACAGGAGGGTAAACACAGATACGCAGTATTTT. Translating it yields CASSLGFGYRRVNTDTQYF.

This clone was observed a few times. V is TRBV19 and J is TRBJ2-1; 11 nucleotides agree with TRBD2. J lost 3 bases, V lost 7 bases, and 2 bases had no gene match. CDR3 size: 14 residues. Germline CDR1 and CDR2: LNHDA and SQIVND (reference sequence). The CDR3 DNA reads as TGTGCCAGTACCCTAGCGGGGGGCTACAATGAGCAGTTCTTC. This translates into CASTLAGGYNEQFF.

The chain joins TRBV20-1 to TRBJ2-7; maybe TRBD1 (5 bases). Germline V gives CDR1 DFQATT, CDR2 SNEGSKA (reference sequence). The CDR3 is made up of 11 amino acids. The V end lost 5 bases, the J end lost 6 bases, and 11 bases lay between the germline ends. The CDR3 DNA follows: TGCAGTGCTTACTGGGGCCTCGAGCAGTACTTC. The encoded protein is CSAYWGLEQYF.

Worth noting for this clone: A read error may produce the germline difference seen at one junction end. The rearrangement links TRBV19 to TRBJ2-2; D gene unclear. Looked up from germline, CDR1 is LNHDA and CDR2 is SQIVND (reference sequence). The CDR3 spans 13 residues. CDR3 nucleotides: TGTGCCAGTAGAATAGACCGTCTCGGGGAGCTGTTTTTT. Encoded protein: CASRIDRLGELFF.

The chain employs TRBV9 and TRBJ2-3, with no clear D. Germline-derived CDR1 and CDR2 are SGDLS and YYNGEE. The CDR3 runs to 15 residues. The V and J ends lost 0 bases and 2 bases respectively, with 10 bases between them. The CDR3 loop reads CASSVVGRITDTQYF. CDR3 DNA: TGTGCCAGCAGCGTAGTCGGCCGGATCACAGATACGCAGTATTTT.

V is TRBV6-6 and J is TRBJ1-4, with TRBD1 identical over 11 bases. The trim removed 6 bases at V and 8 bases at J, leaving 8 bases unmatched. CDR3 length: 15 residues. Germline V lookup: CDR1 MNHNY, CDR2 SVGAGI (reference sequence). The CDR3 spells CASRDPGQGDEKLFF. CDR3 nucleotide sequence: TGTGCCAGCAGAGATCCGGGACAGGGGGACGAAAAACTGTTTTTT.

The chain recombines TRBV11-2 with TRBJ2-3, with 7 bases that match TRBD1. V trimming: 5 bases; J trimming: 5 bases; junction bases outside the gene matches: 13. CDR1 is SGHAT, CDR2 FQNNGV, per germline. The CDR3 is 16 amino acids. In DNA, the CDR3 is TGTGCCAGCAGCGACTTCCGGGACAGAGGGGTAGATACGCAGTATTTT. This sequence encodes CASSDFRDRGVDTQYF.

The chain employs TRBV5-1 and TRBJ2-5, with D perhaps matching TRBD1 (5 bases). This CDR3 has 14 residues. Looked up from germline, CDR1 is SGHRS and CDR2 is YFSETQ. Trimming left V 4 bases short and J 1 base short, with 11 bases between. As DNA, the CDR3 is TGCGCCAGCAGCCGAGACAGATCCCAAGAGACCCAGTACTTC. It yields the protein CASSRDRSQETQYF.

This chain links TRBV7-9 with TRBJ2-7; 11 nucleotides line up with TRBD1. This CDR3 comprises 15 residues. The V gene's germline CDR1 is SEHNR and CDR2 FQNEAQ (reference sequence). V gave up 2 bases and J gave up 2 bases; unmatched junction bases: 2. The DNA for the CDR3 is TGTGCCAGCAGCTTATTGGGACAGGGGGCCTACGAGCAGTACTTC. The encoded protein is CASSLLGQGAYEQYF.

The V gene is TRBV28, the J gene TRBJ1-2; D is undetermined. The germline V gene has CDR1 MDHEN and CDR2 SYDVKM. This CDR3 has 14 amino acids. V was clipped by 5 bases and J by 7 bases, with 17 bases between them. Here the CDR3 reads CASSVTRTASGYTF. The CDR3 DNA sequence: TGTGCCAGCAGTGTGACGCGAACCGCTTCTGGCTACACCTTC.

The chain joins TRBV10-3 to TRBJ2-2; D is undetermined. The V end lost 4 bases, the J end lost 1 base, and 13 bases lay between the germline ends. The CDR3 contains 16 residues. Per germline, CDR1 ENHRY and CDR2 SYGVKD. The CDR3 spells CAISGQARVNTGELFF. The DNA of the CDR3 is TGTGCCATCAGTGGACAAGCAAGGGTGAACACCGGGGAGCTGTTTTTT.

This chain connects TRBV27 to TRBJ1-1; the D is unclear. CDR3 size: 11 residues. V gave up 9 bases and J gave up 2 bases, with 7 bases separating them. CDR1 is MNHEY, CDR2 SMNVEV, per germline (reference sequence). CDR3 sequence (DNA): TGTGCCAGTAAAAGCAACACTGAAGCTTTCTTT. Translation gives CASKSNTEAFF.

The CDR3 DNA sequence: TGTGCCAGCAGTGGCGGAACAGGGTCGGAAGGAAACACCATATATTTT. It is translated as CASSGGTGSEGNTIYF. The chain links TRBV2 to TRBJ1-3, with D perhaps matching TRBD1 (6 bases). Deletions cut 4 bases from V and 4 bases from J, with 17 bases between. CDR1 and CDR2 from the germline V gene are SNHLY and FYNNEI. The CDR3 totals 16 residues.

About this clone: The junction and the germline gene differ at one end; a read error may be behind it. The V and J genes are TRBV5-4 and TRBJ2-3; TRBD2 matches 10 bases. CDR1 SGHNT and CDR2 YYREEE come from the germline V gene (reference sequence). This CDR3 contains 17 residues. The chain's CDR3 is CASSRSLQAGGPDTQYF. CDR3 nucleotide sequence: TGCGCCAGCAGCCGCTCACTCCAAGCGGGGGGGCCAGATACGCAGTATTTT.